These T cell receptor beta chains were read from a single sample in a study of T and B cells in COVID-19 patients. TCRdb passed the multiplex PCR reads through MiXCR, listing each CDR3 protein once. The sample lists about 9,300 distinct CDR3 sequences, 37% occurring once. Sequencing used blood. These receptor sequences come from a human donor with active COVID-19. Each CDR3 is given with its conserved first and last residue. D genes are given only for firm matches. Clone size is given for some rows only: seen once, a few or many times, or a class if the clone is expanded.

TRBJ2-1,TRBV29-1,medium-sized,NA,TGCAGCGCCTCACCCCCCGACGGGGAGCAGTTCTTC,CSASPPDGEQFF
TRBJ2-3,TRBV24-1,NA,NA,TGTGCCACCAGTCACTGGGGGGACGATACGCAGTATTTT,CATSHWGDDTQYF
TRBJ1-6,TRBV6-2/TRBV6-3,NA,NA,TGTGCCAGCAGTTACGTCGACAATAATTCACCCCTCCACTTT,CASSYVDNNSPLHF
TRBJ1-2,TRBV11-1,few,NA,TGTGCCAGCAGCTTAGAGGTTGGAGGAGGCTACACCTTC,CASSLEVGGGYTF
TRBJ2-3,TRBV6-6,NA,NA,TGTGCCAGCAGTTACCCGATCAGCGGAGCCGGTCTCACAGATACGCAGTATTTT,CASSYPISGAGLTDTQYF
TRBJ1-1,TRBV29-1,NA,TRBD1,TGCAGCGTTGTGGACAGGGCGGACACTGAAGCTTTCTTT,CSVVDRADTEAFF
TRBJ1-4,TRBV6-5,NA,TRBD1,TGTGCCAGCAGTACCTCCGGGACAGCTAATGAAAAACTGTTTTTT,CASSTSGTANEKLFF
TRBJ1-2,TRBV15,NA,TRBD1,TGTGCCACCAGCAGACCCAACCCGGGACAGGGGTATGGCTACACCTTC,CATSRPNPGQGYGYTF
TRBJ2-3,TRBV14,NA,TRBD1,TGTGCCAGCAGCCACTCGACAGGGGGCAAGGGCACAGATACGCAGTATTTT,CASSHSTGGKGTDTQYF
TRBJ1-4,TRBV29-1,NA,TRBD1,TGCAGCTTGAACCTAACCGGGACAGGGGGCGAAGCAACTAATGAAAAACTGTTTTTT,CSLNLTGTGGEATNEKLFF